Sequencing of this T cell receptor beta chain was carried out in a study of T-cell reconstitution after alpha-beta-depleted transplantation in children. Points from the study as a whole: When one year had passed after transplant, most T-cell counts and diversity came from newly produced T cells. Recipient T cells and thymic progenitors that survived gave rise to the high TCRbeta diversity observed at day 60 in some patients. The origin of alpha-beta T cells about two months after transplant was reportedly several hundred expanded graft clones.

The table lists this clonotype with a few counts. What it recognizes is unknown. Unique molecular identifiers tagged the TCRbeta library. TCRdb processed the PCR reads anew with MiXCR; each CDR3 protein has one entry. Found here are 250,000 to 400,000 distinct CDR3 sequences, about a quarter of them singletons; the top ten hold approximately 11%. The CDR3 has 16 residues. V lost 6 bases and J lost 2; bases outside the gene matches: 12. The receptor comes from a male patient aged 10-17 years who had a stem cell transplant for acute lymphoblastic leukemia, so the T cells may come from the graft donor. The material sequenced was PBMCs, mostly from graft donor cells, taken 180 days after TCRalphabeta/CD19-depleted stem cell transplant. The gene calls are TRBV12-3 or TRBV12-4 and TRBJ2-7, with 8 bases matching TRBD2. CDR3 loop: CASSPSGAGVAYEQYF. CDR3 sequence (DNA): TGTGCCAGCAGCCCCTCGGGAGCGGGAGTCGCCTACGAGCAGTACTTC.